This T cell receptor beta chain was observed in a study of response to subunit inactivated influenza vaccine. TCRdb redid the calling of the RT-PCR reads with MiXCR, one entry per CDR3 protein. Of 550,000 to 800,000 distinct CDR3 sequences listed, about 14% are singletons. Concerning this clonotype itself: A much larger clone lies a single base off, so this may be a read error.

This clonotype was obtained from a man aged 50 or older who received an inactivated influenza vaccine. The sample here was PBMCs from blood, taken 14 days before vaccination.

CDR3 in DNA: TGCGCCAGCAGCTGGAATATCCATGAGCAGCTCTTC. Encoded protein: CASSWNIHEQLF. The chain carries TRBV5-1 and TRBJ2-1; the D is unclear. The germline V gene encodes CDR1 SGHRS and CDR2 YFSETQ. This CDR3 spans 12 amino acids.